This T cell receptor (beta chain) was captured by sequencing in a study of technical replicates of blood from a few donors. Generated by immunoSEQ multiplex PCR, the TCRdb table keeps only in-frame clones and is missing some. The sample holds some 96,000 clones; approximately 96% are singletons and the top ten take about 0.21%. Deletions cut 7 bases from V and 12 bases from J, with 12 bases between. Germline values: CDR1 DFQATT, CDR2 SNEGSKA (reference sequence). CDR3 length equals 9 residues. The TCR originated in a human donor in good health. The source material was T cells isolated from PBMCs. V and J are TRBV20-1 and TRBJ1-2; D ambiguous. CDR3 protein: CSVSLRNTF. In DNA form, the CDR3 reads TGCAGTGTATCTTTGAGAAACACCTTC.